This TCR beta chain was recorded in a study of blood T cell repertoires in COVID-19. Study information: Italy, Spain and the United States were the sources of the convalescent and acute COVID-19 samples. PBMCs, B-cell-depleted T cells, or T cells provided the cDNA or gDNA that made up the material.

In the study's own analysis: Estimation of nucleated cell counts relied on the amplification of reference gene primers. Only in-frame clones appear in the TCRdb table, and some are missing; sequencing was by immunoSEQ multiplex PCR. The V and J calls and clone size come from that table; D and trimming were worked out from the DNA. The sample holds under 15,000 clones; around 70% are singletons and the top ten take 6%. Seattle patients were enrolled during active infection and followed longitudinally. The TCR was taken from a man in his fifties or sixties with COVID-19, enrolled during active disease. The sample was peripheral blood.

The CDR3 sequence: CASSVSGTESYNEQFF. The CDR3, as DNA: TGTGCCAGCAGCGTCTCCGGGACAGAGTCCTACAATGAGCAGTTCTTC. The chain uses TRBV7-3 and TRBJ2-1; 7 positions agree with TRBD1. With V trimmed by 5 bases and J by 1 base, 8 bases remained unmatched. The CDR3 extends over 16 amino acids. Germline assignment: CDR1 SGHTA and CDR2 FQGTGA.